In its sample, the clone carrying this T cell receptor beta chain was seen once. Here immunoSEQ multiplex PCR was the method, and the copy in TCRdb shows in-frame clones only, minus some. Of 700,000 or so clones listed, approximately 83% are singletons. This sample was included in a study of shared T cell receptors in the human thymus. Germline-derived CDR1 and CDR2 are MDHEN and SYDVKM. The V end was cut by 6 bases, the J end by 4 bases, with 18 bases between. This CDR3 comprises 16 residues. These sequences were also reported in another study, on human thymus T cells. That source notes: Donation came from healthy Finnish infants having corrective surgery for congenital heart defects. Thymic material originated from resections removed in the course of corrective heart surgery. Gene usage for V and J segments appeared biased in thymic and blood repertoires. Unrelated individuals were reported by related research to share highly overlapping thymic repertoires.

The receptor comes from a girl in the first two years of life with a congenital heart defect. The specimen sequenced was thymocytes. The chain has TRBV28 and TRBJ2-2, with D possibly matching TRBD1 (8 bases). The CDR3 sequence: CASSQTTGEGTGELFF. In nucleotides, the CDR3 is TGTGCCAGCAGCCAAACGACAGGGGAGGGCACCGGGGAGCTGTTTTTT.